This TCR beta chain was sequenced in a study of blood T cell repertoires in COVID-19. Profiling relied on immunoSEQ multiplex PCR, and the TCRdb table lists in-frame clones only, not all of them. This table has about 200,000 clones, around nine tenths appearing once. The source is a man aged 50-59 years with COVID-19, enrolled during active disease. Sequenced material: peripheral blood.

In DNA, the CDR3 is TGCGCCAACTGGACTCTGCCAGCCACAGATACGCAGTATTTT. Protein: CANWTLPATDTQYF. V is TRBV4-3 and J is TRBJ2-3; possibly TRBD2 for D (5 bases). Per germline, CDR1 LGHNA and CDR2 YSLEER. V gave up 10 bases and J gave up 2 bases, with 16 bases separating them. CDR3 length equals 14 residues.